This T cell receptor (beta chain) was sequenced during a study of OX40 agonist ivuxolimab in advanced cancers. Study context: Dose-escalation cases comprised hepatocellular carcinoma, melanoma, renal cell or head and neck cancer. Whole-study findings and limits: The expanded peripheral T cells' antigen specificity was not determined. Relative to CD4+, CD8+ T cells held more expanded clones on average.

This clone showed up just a few times. No antigen is known for it. Data came from immunoSEQ multiplex PCR; TCRdb stores just in-frame clones and leaves some out. The sample carries approximately 75,000 clones, under 80% recorded once. Systemic immunosuppression or autoimmune disease history was grounds to exclude patients. The CDR3 spans 15 residues. Trimming removed 4 bases from V and 6 bases from J; junction bases left unmatched: 10. From germline, CDR1 is PRHDT and CDR2 FYEKMQ (reference sequence). The chain has TRBV13 and TRBJ2-7, with 9 nucleotides matching TRBD1. This receptor was obtained from an adult with an advanced solid tumor such as melanoma, head and neck, liver or kidney cancer. Sequenced material: CD4+ or CD8+ T cells sorted from blood, taken in a trial of the OX40 agonist ivuxolimab. CDR3 region: CASSSYRDRDREQYF. CDR3 bases: TGTGCCAGCAGCTCTTACCGGGACAGGGACCGCGAGCAGTACTTC.